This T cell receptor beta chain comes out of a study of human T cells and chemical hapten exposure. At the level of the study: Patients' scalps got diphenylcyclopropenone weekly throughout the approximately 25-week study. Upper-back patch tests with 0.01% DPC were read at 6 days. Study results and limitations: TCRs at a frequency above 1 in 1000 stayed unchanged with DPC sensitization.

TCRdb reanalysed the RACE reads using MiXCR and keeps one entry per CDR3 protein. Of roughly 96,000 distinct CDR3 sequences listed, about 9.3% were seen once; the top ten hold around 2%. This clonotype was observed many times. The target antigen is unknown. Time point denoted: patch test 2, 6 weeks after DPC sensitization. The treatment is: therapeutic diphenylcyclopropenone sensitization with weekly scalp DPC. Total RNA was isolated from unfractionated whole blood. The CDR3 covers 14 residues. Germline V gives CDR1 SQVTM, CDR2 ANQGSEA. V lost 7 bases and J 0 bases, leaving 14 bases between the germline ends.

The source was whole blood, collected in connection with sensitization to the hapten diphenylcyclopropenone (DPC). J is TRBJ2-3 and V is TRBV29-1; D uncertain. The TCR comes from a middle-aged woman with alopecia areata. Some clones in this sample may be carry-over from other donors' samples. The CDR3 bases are TGCAGCGCCAAAGTGGGCAGCAGCACAGATACGCAGTATTTT. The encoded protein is CSAKVGSSTDTQYF.